Each of the 5 T cell receptor beta chains below was sequenced from the same sample in a study of shared clonotypes between healthy human individuals (dated by TCRdb to 2019 to 2021). To prepare the library, the immunoSEQ multiplex PCR assay was applied. Sourced from immuneACCESS, this table was stored by TCRdb with only in-frame sequences that have V and J called. A share of the clones is absent; for the studies checked, an unresolved V gene accounts for under half, and the remainder has no known explanation. The sample data list more than 2 million clones, and 90% to 96% of these were observed just once. Jointly, the top ten make up 0.1% to 0.15% of the sample. Sequences were obtained from naive CD4+ T cells sorted from blood. The meaning of the sample's cell subset or site label: CD45RA+ positively selected. All receptors derive from a young man in good health.

The chain employs TRBV6-1 and TRBJ1-2; D gene ambiguous. Trimming removed 7 bases from V and 4 bases from J, with 16 bases in between. The CDR3 is 14 residues long. Germline V gene lookup returns CDR1 MNHNS and CDR2 SASEGT. The CDR3 nucleotides are TGTGCCAGCATCGGTGTTCCGGGTGGCTATGGCTACACCTTC. Translation: CASIGVPGGYGYTF.

The rearrangement joins TRBV4-1 to TRBJ1-2, with TRBD1 identical over 7 bases. This CDR3 contains 17 residues. J gave up 2 bases and V 0 bases, and 9 bases lay outside the gene matches. In germline, CDR1 is MGHRA, CDR2 YSYEKL. CDR3 protein: CASSQEAGQQANYGYTF. CDR3 coding DNA: TGCGCCAGCAGCCAAGAGGCGGGACAGCAGGCCAACTATGGCTACACCTTC.

This clone was detected only once. The chain carries TRBV25-1 and TRBJ2-4; weak D call: TRBD2 (6 bases). The V end was cut by 4 bases, the J end by 3 bases, with 16 bases between. The CDR3 length is 16 residues. Per germline, CDR1 MGHDK and CDR2 SYGVNS. CDR3 DNA: TGTGCCAGCAGTGGGGACTTTCCCGGGGACAAAAACATTCAGTACTTC. It is translated as CASSGDFPGDKNIQYF.

The chain carries TRBV25-1 and TRBJ2-5, with D perhaps matching TRBD1 or TRBD2 (5 bases each). CDR1 and CDR2 from the germline V gene are MGHDK and SYGVNS. Trimming removed 3 bases from V and 7 bases from J, with 9 bases in between. The CDR3 consists of 12 residues. DNA for the CDR3: TGTGCCAGCAGTGATTCGGGGCTGACCCAGTACTTC. It codes for CASSDSGLTQYF.

This rearrangement joins TRBV4-3 to TRBJ1-2, with D possibly TRBD1 on 5 matching bases. CDR3 length: 14 residues. Trimming stripped 4 bases from V and 1 base from J, with 10 bases between. Germline V gene data show CDR1 as LGHNA and CDR2 as YSLEER. The CDR3: CASSRTGGNYGYTF. CDR3 in DNA: TGCGCCAGCAGCCGAACCGGGGGTAACTATGGCTACACCTTC.